A selection of T cell receptor beta chains follows, all from one sample in a study of patients and donors after allogeneic stem cell transplantation. Using its own MiXCR run on the RT-PCR reads, TCRdb lists one record per CDR3 protein. The data hold about 4,000 distinct CDR3 sequences, with about 15% observed a single time. Sequencing was performed on blood, either unsorted or a sorted T cell fraction (not recorded which). The receptor set was obtained from a human donor who was either an allogeneic HSCT recipient or a stem cell or donor lymphocyte infusion donor (not recorded which). It is not recorded whose cells these are; they may come from a transplant donor. Each CDR3 is given with its conserved first and last residue. D genes are given only for firm matches. The size of a clone is reported for some rows only, either as once, few or many, or as a class for expanded clones.

j_call clone_size v_call d_call cdr3_nt cdr3_aa
TRBJ2-1 NA TRBV6-5 TRBD2 TGTGCCAGCAGTCCCCTAGCGGGGGGGCCTCACTCCTACAATGAGCAGTTCTTC CASSPLAGGPHSYNEQFF
TRBJ2-3 NA TRBV20-1 TRBD1 TGCAGTGCTAGAGCCCGGGTCTACCGGGACAGGGGAGCAGATACGCAGTATTTT CSARARVYRDRGADTQYF
TRBJ2-3 NA TRBV10-2 TRBD1 TGCGCCAGAGCCCTCGGGACAGGGGTCACAGATACGCAGTATTTT CARALGTGVTDTQYF
TRBJ2-1 NA TRBV3-1 NA TGTGCCAGCAGCCAAGGACCAAGCTCCTACAATGAGCAGTTCTTC CASSQGPSSYNEQFF
TRBJ1-1 NA TRBV5-6 NA TGTGCCAGCAGCTTGGTTGGGTTGAACACTGAAGCTTTCTTT CASSLVGLNTEAFF
TRBJ2-1 NA TRBV4-2 TRBD2 TGTGCCAGCAGCCAAGCCGGGACTACACACAATGAGCAGTTCTTC CASSQAGTTHNEQFF
TRBJ1-2 many TRBV12-3/TRBV12-4 NA TGTGCCAGCAGTCCCCCGCTTGAGGGACTGTGGAGGGGCTACACCTTC CASSPPLEGLWRGYTF
TRBJ2-1 NA TRBV5-1 TRBD2 TGCGCCAGCAGCTTAACTAGCGGGAGCCCCTACAATGAGCAGTTCTTC CASSLTSGSPYNEQFF
TRBJ1-6 NA TRBV18 NA TGTGCCAGCTCACCGCCCGGCAGGGGTAATTCACCCCTCCACTTT CASSPPGRGNSPLHF
TRBJ1-2 few TRBV18 TRBD1 TGTGCCAGCTCACTCGGACAGGGCAATGGCTACACCTTC CASSLGQGNGYTF
TRBJ1-4 NA TRBV29-1 NA TGCAGCGTTGAAGATCAACTCCGAGGGAAGGATGAAAAACTGTTTTTT CSVEDQLRGKDEKLFF
TRBJ1-1 many TRBV7-8 NA TGTGCCAGCAGCTTAGGTCTGGGGGCTACTGAAGCTTTCTTT CASSLGLGATEAFF
TRBJ2-5 NA TRBV18 NA TGTGCCAGCTCACCGTCCGAGACCCAGTACTTC CASSPSETQYF
TRBJ2-7 many TRBV20-1 NA TGCAGTGCCAGTCGAGGCAGATCCTACGAGCAGTACTTC CSASRGRSYEQYF
TRBJ2-1 many TRBV28 NA TGTGCCAGCAGTTTACCTCCTAGCCCTCGGCAGTTCTTC CASSLPPSPRQFF
TRBJ2-4 NA TRBV7-8 TRBD2 TGTGCCAGCAGCTGGGGACTAGCGGGAGGTGTAGCCAAAAACATTCAGTACTTC CASSWGLAGGVAKNIQYF
TRBJ2-1 NA TRBV5-1 TRBD1 TGCGCCAGCAGCTTGGCGGGGACAGTCTCCTACAATGAGCAGTTCTTC CASSLAGTVSYNEQFF
TRBJ2-7 many TRBV18 NA TGTGCCAGCTCACCGGGGCAGGCCTTCTACGAGCAGTACTTC CASSPGQAFYEQYF
TRBJ1-1 few TRBV18 NA TGTGCCAGCTCTGCCCGGGGGAGTGCGACTGAAGCTTTCTTT CASSARGSATEAFF
TRBJ1-1 few TRBV10-3 NA TGTGCCATCAGTGAGTCGAGGCAGGGGCTCACTGAAGCTTTCTTT CAISESRQGLTEAFF
TRBJ2-3 NA TRBV6-5 TRBD1 TGTGCCAGCAGTTCATCCGGGACAGGGGCAGATACGCAGTATTTT CASSSSGTGADTQYF
TRBJ2-4 NA TRBV25-1 TRBD1 TGTGCCAGCAGTTCGGACAGGGAGGACATTCAGTACTTC CASSSDREDIQYF
TRBJ1-2 many TRBV5-1 NA TGCGCCAGCAGCTTGGAGTCCGGAGGTGGCTATGGCTACACCTTC CASSLESGGGYGYTF
TRBJ1-2 NA TRBV7-9 NA TGTGCCAGCAGCTTAGCCAACACTCTCGGCTATGGCTACACCTTC CASSLANTLGYGYTF
TRBJ2-2 many TRBV11-2 NA TGTGCCAGCAGCTCTTGGGTCGACACCGGGGAGCTGTTTTTT CASSSWVDTGELFF
TRBJ2-7 few TRBV28 NA TGTGCCAGCAGTTTACCACACGAGCAGTACTTC CASSLPHEQYF
TRBJ2-3 NA TRBV5-1 NA TGCGCCAGCAGCTTGGCGACCCGGAGCACAGATACGCAGTATTTT CASSLATRSTDTQYF
TRBJ2-5 NA TRBV5-1 NA TGCGCCAGCAGCTTGGTCACGCGTCGAGAGACCCAGTACTTC CASSLVTRRETQYF
TRBJ2-4 NA TRBV5-1 NA TGCGCCAGCAGCGCAGGGGAGGCCAAAAACATTCAGTACTTC CASSAGEAKNIQYF
TRBJ2-3 many TRBV28 NA TGTGCCAGCAGTTTAGGACATCTTGATACGCAGTATTTT CASSLGHLDTQYF
TRBJ1-2 medium-sized TRBV5-1 TRBD1 TGCGCCAGCAGCCCAGGGGGCTACTATGGCTACACCTTC CASSPGGYYGYTF
TRBJ2-3 NA TRBV6-4 TRBD2 TGTGCCAGCAGTGAGCTAGCGGGAGTAAGCACAGATACGCAGTATTTT CASSELAGVSTDTQYF
TRBJ1-2 many TRBV2 NA TGTGCCAGCAAACCCCAGGGATTGCATGGCTACACCTTC CASKPQGLHGYTF
TRBJ1-3 many TRBV19 NA TGTGCCAGTAGAGATCCCCGGACAGCTGGAAACACCATATATTTT CASRDPRTAGNTIYF
TRBJ2-2 few TRBV5-1 TRBD1 TGCGCCAGCAGCCTAGGACAGGGAATCATCACCGGGGAGCTGTTTTTT CASSLGQGIITGELFF
TRBJ2-7 few TRBV5-1 NA TGCGCCAGCAGCTTGTATTCGCCCACCTACGAGCAGTACTTC CASSLYSPTYEQYF
TRBJ2-1 NA TRBV7-9 NA TGTGCCGGCACCCTAGGGGTGGGGATCTACAATGAGCAGTTCTTC CAGTLGVGIYNEQFF
TRBJ1-2 many TRBV20-1 TRBD1 TGCAGTGCTAGTCGGACAGGGGGTTACTATGGCTACACCTTC CSASRTGGYYGYTF
TRBJ2-3 many TRBV5-1 TRBD1 TGCGCCAGCAGCCCGGGGACAGGGAGTGGCACAGATACGCAGTATTTT CASSPGTGSGTDTQYF
TRBJ2-3 few TRBV7-9 NA TGTGCCAGCAGCCAAGACGTCCGGGGCCCAAGGGGTCGTTCGACAGATACGCAGTATTTT CASSQDVRGPRGRSTDTQYF
TRBJ1-1 NA TRBV20-1 NA TGCAGTGCTAGAGCCGGGACTCTAAACACTGAAGCTTTCTTT CSARAGTLNTEAFF
TRBJ2-4 NA TRBV3-1 NA TGTGCCAGCAGCCAAGTCCTCGGTTTTGCCAAAAACATTCAGTACTTC CASSQVLGFAKNIQYF
TRBJ1-6 few TRBV9 TRBD1 TGTGCCAGCAGCGGAGGACAGGGTAGGCATTCACCCCTCCACTTT CASSGGQGRHSPLHF
TRBJ2-1 medium-sized TRBV28 TRBD2 TGTGCCAGCAGTTCCGTCCGGGAGGCTAAAGGGATCAATGAGCAGTTCTTC CASSSVREAKGINEQFF
TRBJ2-2 medium-sized TRBV12-3/TRBV12-4 TRBD2 TGTGCCAGCAGTTTTAAGCTAGCGGTAAACACCGGGGAGCTGTTTTTT CASSFKLAVNTGELFF
TRBJ1-5 many TRBV18 NA TGTGCCAGCTCGTCATCCCGTCAGCCCCAGCATTTT CASSSSRQPQHF
TRBJ2-5 NA TRBV6-6 NA TGTGCCAGCAGTTACTCGACACTAAAAGAGACCCAGTACTTC CASSYSTLKETQYF
TRBJ1-5 once TRBV7-6 NA TGTGCCAGCAGCTTACTCAATCAGCCCCAGCATTTT CASSLLNQPQHF
TRBJ1-6 many TRBV6-1 NA TGTGCCAGCAGTTTACTGCCGTCTAATTCACCCCTCCACTTT CASSLLPSNSPLHF
TRBJ2-1 NA TRBV11-1 NA TGTGCCAGCAGCCTCGGGGCACAATACAATGAGCAGTTCTTC CASSLGAQYNEQFF
TRBJ2-5 many TRBV4-2 NA TGTGCCAGCAGCCAAGGGACTATGTCCCAAGAGACCCAGTACTTC CASSQGTMSQETQYF
TRBJ2-3 NA TRBV5-1 NA TGCGCCAGCAGCTTGGCGCGGGCAACTAGCACAGATACGCAGTATTTT CASSLARATSTDTQYF